This T cell receptor beta chain was sequenced in a study of shared clonotypes between healthy human individuals. Turning to the study itself: Three plates each covered CD4 naive and memory; CD8 naive two, CD8 memory one.

The CDR3 consists of 15 residues. CDR1 and CDR2 (germline): MNHEY, SMNVEV (reference sequence). V was pared by 7 bases and J by 6 bases, with 12 bases of the junction left unmatched. Study-wide points: Of the naive CD4 clonotypes, around 4.9% were shared across a handful of donors. A reduction in generation probabilities was seen for non-shared clonotypes relative to those shared by all four donors.

Positively selected for CCR7, the CD45RO-negative cells used as naive CD8 cells excluded terminally differentiated effector memory CD45RA+ cells. This clone came up once. Its antigen is currently unknown. Researchers divided each subset's genomic DNA evenly across several immunoSEQ plates. Profiled with immunoSEQ multiplex PCR; TCRdb holds only in-frame clones, not every one. Of under 600,000 clones listed, about 98% are singletons. The specimen was naive CD8+ T cells sorted from blood. The J gene is TRBJ1-5, the V gene TRBV27, with TRBD1 matching 7 bases. The TCR comes from a man aged 25-45 years in good health. As DNA, the CDR3 is TGTGCCAGCAAGTTAGGGGGCGGGGCGAGTCAGCCCCAGCATTTT. This codes for CASKLGGGASQPQHF.